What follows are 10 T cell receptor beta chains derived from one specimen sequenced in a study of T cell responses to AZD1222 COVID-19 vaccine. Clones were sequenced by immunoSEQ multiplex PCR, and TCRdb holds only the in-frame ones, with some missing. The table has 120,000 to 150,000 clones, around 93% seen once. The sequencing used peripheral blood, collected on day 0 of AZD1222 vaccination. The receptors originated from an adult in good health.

The CDR3 sequence: CASSILGVADTQYF. CDR3 coding DNA: TGTGCCAGCAGCATTTTGGGGGTAGCAGATACGCAGTATTTT. The chain links TRBV5-4 to TRBJ2-3, with D perhaps TRBD1 or TRBD2 (5 bases each). In germline, CDR1 is SGHNT, CDR2 YYREEE (reference sequence). CDR3 length equals 14 residues. Trimming pared 4 bases from V and 4 bases from J, leaving 13 bases between.

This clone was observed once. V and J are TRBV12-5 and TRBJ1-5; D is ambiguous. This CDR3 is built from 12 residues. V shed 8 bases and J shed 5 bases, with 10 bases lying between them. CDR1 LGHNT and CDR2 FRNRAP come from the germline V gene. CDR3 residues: CASSSRDQPQHF. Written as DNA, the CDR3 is TGTGCTAGTTCATCGAGGGATCAGCCCCAGCATTTT.

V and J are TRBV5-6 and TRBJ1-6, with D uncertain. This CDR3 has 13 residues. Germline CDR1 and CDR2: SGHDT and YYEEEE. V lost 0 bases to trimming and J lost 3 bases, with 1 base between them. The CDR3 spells CASSLDYNSPLHF. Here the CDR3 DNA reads TGTGCCAGCAGCTTGGACTATAATTCACCCCTCCACTTT.

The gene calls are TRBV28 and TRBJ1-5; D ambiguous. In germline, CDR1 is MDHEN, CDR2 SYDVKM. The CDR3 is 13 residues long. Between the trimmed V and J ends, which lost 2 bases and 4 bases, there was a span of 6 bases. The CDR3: CASSLPGNQPQHF. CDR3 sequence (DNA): TGTGCCAGCAGTTTACCAGGTAATCAGCCCCAGCATTTT.

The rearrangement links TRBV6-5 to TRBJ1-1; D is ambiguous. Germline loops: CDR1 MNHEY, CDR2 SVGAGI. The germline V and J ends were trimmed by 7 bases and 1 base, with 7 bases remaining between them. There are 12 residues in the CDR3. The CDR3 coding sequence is TGTGCCAGCACCCACCCGAACACTGAAGCTTTCTTT. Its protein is CASTHPNTEAFF.

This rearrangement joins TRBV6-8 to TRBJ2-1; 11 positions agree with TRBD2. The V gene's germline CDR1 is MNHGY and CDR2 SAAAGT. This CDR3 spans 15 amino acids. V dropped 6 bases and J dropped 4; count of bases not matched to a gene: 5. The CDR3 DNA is TGTGCCAGCAGCCCTACTAGCGGGGGATACAATGAGCAGTTCTTC. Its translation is CASSPTSGGYNEQFF.

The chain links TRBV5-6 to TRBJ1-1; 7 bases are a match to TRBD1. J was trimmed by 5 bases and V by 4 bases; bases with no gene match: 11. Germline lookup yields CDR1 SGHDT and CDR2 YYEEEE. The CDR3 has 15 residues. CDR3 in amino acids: CASSKRQGTLTEAFF. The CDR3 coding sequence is TGTGCCAGCAGCAAGCGACAGGGAACGCTTACTGAAGCTTTCTTT.

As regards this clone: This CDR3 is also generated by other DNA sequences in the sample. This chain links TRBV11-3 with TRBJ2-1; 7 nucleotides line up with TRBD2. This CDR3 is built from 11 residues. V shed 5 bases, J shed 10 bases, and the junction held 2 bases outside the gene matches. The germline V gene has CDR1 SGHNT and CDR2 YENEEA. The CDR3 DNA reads TGTGCCAGCAGCCCCGGGGGGGAGCAGTTCTTC. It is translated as CASSPGGEQFF.

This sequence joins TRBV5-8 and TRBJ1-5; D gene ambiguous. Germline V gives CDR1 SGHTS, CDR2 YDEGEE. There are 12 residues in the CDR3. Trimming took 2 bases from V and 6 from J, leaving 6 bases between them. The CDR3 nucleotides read TGTGCCAGCAGCTTTTTGGGTCAGCCCCAGCATTTT. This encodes CASSFLGQPQHF. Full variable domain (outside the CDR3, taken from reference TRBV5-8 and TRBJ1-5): EAGVTQSPTHLIKTRGQQATLRCSPISGHTSVYWYQQALGLGLQFLLWYDEGEERNRGNFPPRFSGRQFPNYSSELNVNALELEDSALYLCASSFLGQPQHFGDGTRLSIL.

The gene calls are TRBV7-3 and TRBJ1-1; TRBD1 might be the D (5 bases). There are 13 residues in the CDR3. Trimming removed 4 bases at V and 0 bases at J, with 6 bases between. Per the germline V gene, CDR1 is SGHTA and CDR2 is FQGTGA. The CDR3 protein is CASSSTVNTEAFF. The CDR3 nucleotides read TGTGCCAGCAGCTCGACAGTGAACACTGAAGCTTTCTTT.